The 26 T cell receptor beta chains given below trace back to one sample, sequenced in a study of cytomegalovirus exposure and HLA in healthy donors. The PCR contained 60 Vbeta and 13 Jbeta primers. Generated by immunoSEQ multiplex PCR, the TCRdb table keeps only in-frame clones and is missing some. The sample lists 200,000 or so clones, 70% to 80% occurring once. Sequencing was carried out using PBMCs. The receptors originated from a male donor in good health and CMV-seropositive.

This clone appeared once. The chain joins TRBV25-1 to TRBJ1-4; D is unresolved. Germline V gene sequence: CDR1 MGHDK, CDR2 SYGVNS. The CDR3 runs to 13 residues. Trimming took 3 bases from V and 8 from J, leaving 10 bases between them. The CDR3 region has the DNA TGTGCCAGCAGTGACTACCGGTGGGAAAAACTGTTTTTT. This gives the protein CASSDYRWEKLFF.

This clone has just a few counts. This chain joins TRBV18 and TRBJ1-2, with 7 bases identical to TRBD1. The V and J ends lost 1 base and 8 bases, in that order; junction bases with no gene match: 13. CDR1 and CDR2 from the germline V gene are KGHSH and LQKENI. This CDR3 is 16 amino acids long. This CDR3 reads CASSPRQGENRGGYTF. Here the CDR3 DNA reads TGTGCCAGCTCACCACGTCAGGGGGAGAACAGGGGAGGCTACACCTTC.

The chain has TRBV7-2 and TRBJ2-1; weak D call: TRBD1 (6 bases). V was clipped by 3 bases and J by 9 bases, with 15 bases between them. This CDR3 spans 14 amino acids. Germline CDR1 and CDR2: SGHTA and FQGNSA. The CDR3 DNA reads as TGTGCCAGCAGCTTTACAGGGTCTGTTAGTGAGCAGTTCTTC. It encodes CASSFTGSVSEQFF.

The chain links TRBV4-1 to TRBJ2-5, with 9 bases lining up with TRBD2. Gene TRBJ2-7 matches the end of the DNA better, so the J call may be wrong. From germline, CDR1 is MGHRA and CDR2 YSYEKL. CDR3 size: 15 residues. The CDR3 sequence: CASSQGSGGIYEQYF. DNA for the CDR3: TGCGCCAGCAGCCAAGGCAGCGGGGGGATCTACGAGCAGTACTTC.

This chain uses TRBV5-1 with TRBJ2-5; weak D call: TRBD2 (5 bases). Trimming took 5 bases from V and 7 from J, leaving 18 bases between them. CDR1 and CDR2 from the germline V gene are SGHRS and YFSETQ. The CDR3 length is 14 residues. The CDR3 DNA sequence: TGCGCCAGCAGGCCCCCTAGCATCGGATGGACCCAGTACTTC. It is translated as CASRPPSIGWTQYF.

The chain joins TRBV6-5 to TRBJ1-2, with D possibly matching TRBD1 (5 bases). The length of the CDR3 is 15 residues. The ends were cut back, 8 bases at V and 4 bases at J, with 20 bases in the middle. The germline gives CDR1 MNHEY, CDR2 SVGAGI. This chain's CDR3 is CASYIADRDSYGYTF. CDR3 coding DNA: TGTGCCAGCTATATAGCAGATCGGGACTCCTATGGCTACACCTTC.

V gene TRBV14 combines with J gene TRBJ2-7, with 8 bases identical to TRBD1. This CDR3 has 15 amino acids. V was pared by 4 bases and J by 1 base, with 6 bases of the junction left unmatched. Looked up from germline, CDR1 is SGHDN and CDR2 is FVKESK. DNA of the CDR3: TGTGCCAGCAGCCTCCTCGGGACAGGATCCTACGAGCAGTACTTC. Its translation is CASSLLGTGSYEQYF.

The chain combines TRBV29-1 with TRBJ1-1, with no clear D. Trimming shortened V by 5 bases and J by 4 bases, and 5 bases separated the two germline ends. Germline values: CDR1 SQVTM, CDR2 ANQGSEA. The CDR3 totals 10 residues. The CDR3 here is CSVRSTEAFF. CDR3 nucleotides: TGCAGCGTTCGGAGCACTGAAGCTTTCTTT.

In regard to this clone: A junction boundary mismatches the germline segment, possibly from a read error. The chain joins TRBV5-1 to TRBJ2-3; 8 bases line up with TRBD2. The CDR3 sequence is 16 residues long. Germline V lookup: CDR1 SGHRS, CDR2 YFSETQ. The CDR3, as DNA: TGCGCCAGCAACTTGGCGGGACTAGGCCGCACAGATACGCAGTATTTT. It encodes CASNLAGLGRTDTQYF.

This chain connects TRBV6-6 to TRBJ1-5, with 8 bases fitting TRBD1. Germline V gives CDR1 MNHNY, CDR2 SVGAGI (reference sequence). The trim removed 5 bases at V and 2 bases at J, leaving 8 bases unmatched. The CDR3 spans 16 residues. The CDR3 sequence: CASSADRERRNQPQHF. The CDR3 DNA reads as TGTGCCAGCAGTGCGGACAGGGAAAGACGCAATCAGCCCCAGCATTTT.

V is TRBV11-2 and J is TRBJ1-5; D is undetermined. CDR1 and CDR2 (germline): SGHAT, FQNNGV. The V end lost 1 base, the J end lost 4 bases, and 11 bases lay between the germline ends. The CDR3 has 15 amino acids. The CDR3 nucleotides read TGTGCCAGCAGCTTAGGAGGGAAGGCAAATCAGCCCCAGCATTTT. Translated: CASSLGGKANQPQHF.

The genes are TRBV7-9 and TRBJ2-1; 8 positions agree with TRBD2. The CDR3 is 12 amino acids. V was clipped by 7 bases and J by 7 bases; unmatched bases: 3. Germline loops: CDR1 SEHNR, CDR2 FQNEAQ (reference sequence). CDR3 sequence reads: CASNGGGNEQFF. The CDR3 DNA reads TGTGCCAGCAACGGGGGGGGAAATGAGCAGTTCTTC. Drawing the rest from reference TRBV7-9 and TRBJ2-1, the complete variable domain is DTGVSQNPRHKITKRGQNVTFRCDPISEHNRLYWYRQTLGQGPEFLTYFQNEAQLEKSRLLSDRFSAERPKGSFSTLEIQRTEQGDSAMYLCASNGGGNEQFFGPGTRLTVL.

J is TRBJ1-5 and V is TRBV19, with a possible D match to TRBD1 (6 bases). This CDR3 is built from 17 residues. Deletions cut 5 bases from V and 9 bases from J, with 26 bases between. Looked up from germline, CDR1 is LNHDA and CDR2 is SQIVND (reference sequence). The CDR3 region has the DNA TGTGCCAGTAGTCCGACGCCACAGACAGGCCCTCGCCGGCCCCAGCATTTT. It codes for CASSPTPQTGPRRPQHF. The whole variable domain, filled in from reference TRBV19 and TRBJ1-5, reads DGGITQSPKYLFRKEGQNVTLSCEQNLNHDAMYWYRQDPGQGLRLIYYSQIVNDFQKGDIAEGYSVSREKKESFPLTVTSAQKNPTAFYLCASSPTPQTGPRRPQHFGDGTRLSIL.

The chain is built from TRBV9 and TRBJ2-3; the match to TRBD2 covers 7 bases. Germline values: CDR1 SGDLS, CDR2 YYNGEE. The CDR3 extends over 15 amino acids. The junction had 2 bases not matched to a gene; V was cut back by 0 bases and J by 1 base. The CDR3 protein is CASSVASGGTDTQYF. Here the CDR3 DNA reads TGTGCCAGCAGCGTAGCTAGCGGAGGCACAGATACGCAGTATTTT.

Concerning this clone: Other DNA sequences in this specimen translate into the identical CDR3. The V and J genes are TRBV18 and TRBJ2-7; tentative D call: TRBD1 (8 bases). This CDR3 comprises 15 residues. The V and J ends lost 2 bases and 2 bases respectively, with 13 bases between them. Germline V gives CDR1 KGHSH, CDR2 LQKENI. The CDR3 nucleotides are TGTGCCAGCTCACCAGGACAGGGAGGGACCTACGAGCAGTACTTC. This codes for CASSPGQGGTYEQYF.

J is TRBJ1-6 and V is TRBV6-1, with a possible D match to TRBD1 (5 bases). Trimming took 2 bases from V and 9 from J, leaving 14 bases between them. This CDR3 region has 15 residues. CDR1 and CDR2 (germline): MNHNS, SASEGT. The CDR3 region is CASSELGGVGSPLHF. The CDR3, as DNA: TGTGCCAGCAGTGAATTGGGGGGGGTTGGTTCACCCCTCCACTTT.

This clone was observed a handful of times. This chain uses TRBV5-6 with TRBJ2-2, with 8 bases aligning to TRBD2. The V and J ends lost 4 bases and 1 base, in that order; junction bases with no gene match: 6. The length of the CDR3 is 16 residues. The germline V gene has CDR1 SGHDT and CDR2 YYEEEE. The chain's CDR3 is CASSPLSGGNTGELFF. Here the CDR3 DNA reads TGTGCCAGCAGCCCACTGAGCGGGGGGAACACCGGGGAGCTGTTTTTT.

V gene TRBV7-3 combines with J gene TRBJ2-3, with D possibly matching TRBD2 (6 bases). Germline loops: CDR1 SGHTA, CDR2 FQGTGA. This CDR3 comprises 15 residues. Trimming removed 4 bases at V and 2 bases at J, with 13 bases between. CDR3 loop: CASSSAEGLTDTQYF. For the CDR3, the DNA is TGTGCCAGCAGCTCCGCGGAGGGACTCACAGATACGCAGTATTTT.

This clone was seen only a few times. This chain uses TRBV7-9 with TRBJ2-2; tentative D call: TRBD2 (6 bases). V was clipped by 3 bases and J by 7 bases, with 12 bases between them. Germline loops: CDR1 SEHNR, CDR2 FQNEAQ (reference sequence). This CDR3 is 14 amino acids long. Here the CDR3 DNA reads TGTGCCAGCAGCTTGGGCGCGGGGATCGGGGAGCTGTTTTTT. It codes for CASSLGAGIGELFF.

The rearrangement links TRBV10-3 to TRBJ1-2; no reliable D call. Per the germline V gene, CDR1 is ENHRY and CDR2 is SYGVKD. V was pared by 6 bases and J by 2 bases, with 13 bases between. There are 14 residues in the CDR3. CDR3 amino acids: CAIRLEQSNYGYTF. The CDR3 DNA follows: TGTGCCATCAGATTGGAACAGTCCAACTATGGCTACACCTTC.

The chain recombines TRBV7-2 with TRBJ2-7; maybe TRBD2 (5 bases). The CDR3 totals 12 residues. Germline CDR1 reads SGHTA; CDR2 reads FQGNSA. Trimming cost V 5 bases and J 4 bases, with 9 bases left between them. CDR3 loop: CASSLQRYEQYF. DNA of the CDR3: TGTGCCAGCAGCCTACAGCGGTACGAGCAGTACTTC.

V usage is TRBV7-2 and J usage is TRBJ2-3; weak D call: TRBD1 (5 bases). Per germline, CDR1 SGHTA and CDR2 FQGNSA. This CDR3 spans 17 amino acids. V was pared by 5 bases and J by 0 bases, with 18 bases between. In nucleotides, the CDR3 is TGTGCCAGCAGCCAGGGCCGCGGTACCCTTAGCACAGATACGCAGTATTTT. Translating gives CASSQGRGTLSTDTQYF.

The chain recombines TRBV7-8 with TRBJ1-6; 8 bases line up with TRBD1. This CDR3 has 15 amino acids. Germline loops: CDR1 SGHVS, CDR2 FQNEAQ. V lost 5 bases and J lost 10; bases outside the gene matches: 10. The CDR3 region has the DNA TGTGCCAGCAGCCAGAACGCAGGGGGCCGCTCACCCCTCCACTTT. Encoded protein: CASSQNAGGRSPLHF.

This clone was seen a few times. The chain is built from TRBV7-9 and TRBJ2-5, with a tentative D call TRBD2 (5 bases). Trimming stripped 2 bases from V and 1 base from J, with 8 bases between. There are 14 residues in the CDR3. Germline V lookup: CDR1 SEHNR, CDR2 FQNEAQ (reference sequence). CDR3 sequence reads: CASSLSEGQETQYF. The CDR3 nucleotides read TGTGCCAGCAGCTTATCCGAGGGCCAAGAGACCCAGTACTTC.

The J gene is TRBJ2-7, the V gene TRBV7-2; D gene ambiguous. CDR1 is SGHTA, CDR2 FQGNSA, per germline. CDR3 length equals 14 residues. The V gene lost 2 bases and the J gene lost 0 bases, with 8 bases spanning the gap. CDR3 DNA: TGTGCCAGCAGCTTATTTCGGAGCTCCTACGAGCAGTACTTC. Encoded protein: CASSLFRSSYEQYF.

The CDR3 sequence: CASSLGGASYGANVLTF. The CDR3 DNA follows: TGTGCCAGCAGTTTAGGGGGGGCGTCGTATGGGGCCAACGTCCTGACTTTC. The V call is TRBV28, the J call TRBJ2-6; tentative D call: TRBD2 (7 bases). The length of the CDR3 is 17 residues. Germline V gene sequence: CDR1 MDHEN, CDR2 SYDVKM. Trimming cost V 2 bases and J 3 bases, with 14 bases left between them.